The sequence of this TCR beta chain was determined in a study of cytomegalovirus exposure and HLA in healthy donors. Study-level findings and limits: Immune exposure information comprised only CMV serostatus.

The germline V and J ends were trimmed by 8 bases and 4 bases, with 11 bases remaining between them. The CDR3 sequence is 12 residues long. In germline, CDR1 is MNHNY, CDR2 SVGAGI (reference sequence). Notes on this clone: The target antigen is unknown.

Researchers ran the PCR with 60 Vbeta and 13 Jbeta primers. Method: immunoSEQ multiplex PCR; TCRdb's copy keeps in-frame clones and lacks some. This table holds fewer than 130,000 clones, less than 75% found once. The rearrangement links TRBV6-6 to TRBJ1-1; D unclear. The source is a man aged 40-49 years in good health and CMV-seropositive. Sequencing was carried out using PBMCs. CDR3 residues: CASLGPSTEAFF. CDR3 coding DNA: TGTGCCAGCCTTGGGCCCTCCACTGAAGCTTTCTTT.